Listed below are T cell receptor beta chains from one sample, sequenced in a study of CD8 T cells in Susac syndrome. In TCRdb, the immunoSEQ multiplex PCR reads were re-called with MiXCR into one record per CDR3 protein. The sample records approximately 180,000 distinct CDR3 sequences, 91% being singletons. The sample was CD4+ T cells from PBMCs. The receptors derive from a human donor with Susac syndrome. The CDR3 runs from the conserved cysteine through the conserved F or W. D genes are given only for firm matches. For some rows the clone size is stated as once, few or many, or as a class when expanded; others skip it.

-	15	-	TRBJ1-2	TRBV3-1	TGTGCCAGCAGCCAGCCTGACAGGCCGGGGGCCGGCTACACCTTC	CASSQPDRPGAGYTF
TRBD2	15	-	TRBJ2-1	TRBV12-3/TRBV12-4	TGTGCCAGCAGTCCCGGACTAGCGGGAAGTAATGAGCAGTTCTTC	CASSPGLAGSNEQFF
-	11	-	TRBJ2-3	TRBV3-1	TGTGCCAGCATCCCGAGTGATACGCAGTATTTT	CASIPSDTQYF
TRBD1	16	-	TRBJ2-1	TRBV18	TGTGCCAGCTCAACGAGCGCAGGGGGCGGTTACAATGAGCAGTTCTTC	CASSTSAGGGYNEQFF
-	14	few	TRBJ1-1	TRBV9	TGTGCCAGCAGCCTAGGGGGAAGGGAGACTGAAGCTTTCTTT	CASSLGGRETEAFF
-	14	few	TRBJ2-7	TRBV20-1	TGCAGTGCTACTGACAGACGGAGATCCTACGAGCAGTACTTC	CSATDRRRSYEQYF
TRBD2	14	-	TRBJ2-7	TRBV4-1	TGCGCCAGCAGCTTTAGACTAGCGGCCTACGAGCAGTACTTC	CASSFRLAAYEQYF
-	12	-	TRBJ2-7	TRBV5-4	TGTGCCAGCAGCTTGCTAGCCGGCGAGCAGTACTTC	CASSLLAGEQYF
-	16	-	TRBJ1-5	TRBV20-1	TGCAGTGCTAGAGAGTCGGCCAAACTTAGCAATCAGCCCCAGCATTTT	CSARESAKLSNQPQHF
TRBD2	17	few	TRBJ2-5	TRBV11-2	TGTGCCAGCAGCTTTTACTCGGCTAGCGGAACTGGGGGGACCCAGTACTTC	CASSFYSASGTGGTQYF
-	14	once	TRBJ2-1	TRBV19	TGTGCCAGTAGTCCGGCAGAAACCTACAATGAGCAGTTCTTC	CASSPAETYNEQFF
-	14	-	TRBJ2-7	TRBV5-1	TGCGCCAGCAGCTTGAACCGGGACAAGAAAGAGCAGTACTTC	CASSLNRDKKEQYF
TRBD1	15	once	TRBJ1-5	TRBV12-3/TRBV12-4	TGTGCCAGCAGCAAGACAGGGTATAGCAATCAGCCCCAGCATTTT	CASSKTGYSNQPQHF
-	15	-	TRBJ1-1	TRBV7-9	TGTGCCAGCAGCTCCCGGGGCAGTGGAGACACTGAAGCTTTCTTT	CASSSRGSGDTEAFF
TRBD1	14	-	TRBJ1-2	TRBV11-2	TGTGCCAGCAGCTCGGCGACAGGGGGCTCTGGCTACACCTTC	CASSSATGGSGYTF
-	14	-	TRBJ1-4	TRBV20-1	TGCAGTGCTAGAGATGACGAGAGTCATGAAAAACTGTTTTTT	CSARDDESHEKLFF
TRBD2	18	-	TRBJ2-1	TRBV7-2	TGTGCCAGCAGCTTATTTCCAGCGGGGGGAAGCTCCTACAATGAGCAGTTCTTC	CASSLFPAGGSSYNEQFF
-	13	once	TRBJ2-5	TRBV20-1	TGCAGTGCCGTAGACACCCCAAGAGAGACCCAGTACTTC	CSAVDTPRETQYF
-	14	-	TRBJ1-2	TRBV9	TGTGCCAGCAGCGTAGCCTGGCAAAACTATGGCTACACCTTC	CASSVAWQNYGYTF
TRBD2	14	-	TRBJ2-2	TRBV11-2	TGTGCCAGCAGCGGGCGGACTAGCGGCGGGGAGCTGTTTTTT	CASSGRTSGGELFF
-	14	-	TRBJ1-6	TRBV9	TGTGCCAGCAGCGTCTCTGCCAGTAATTCACCCCTCCACTTT	CASSVSASNSPLHF
TRBD1	13	-	TRBJ1-2	TRBV20-1	TGCAGTGCTAGGGGGACAGCCGAATATGGCTACACCTTC	CSARGTAEYGYTF
-	12	-	TRBJ2-7	TRBV6-2/TRBV6-3	TGTGCCAGCAGCCAGATGGCCAGCGAGCAGTACTTC	CASSQMASEQYF
TRBD1	16	-	TRBJ1-2	TRBV28	TGTGCCAGCAGTTTCGGGCAGGGGGCAATGTTGGGAGGCTACACCTTC	CASSFGQGAMLGGYTF
TRBD2	18	-	TRBJ2-2	TRBV6-2/TRBV6-3	TGTGCCAGCAGTTACTCGAGGTTCAGGGAGGGAAACACCGGGGAGCTGTTTTTT	CASSYSRFREGNTGELFF
-	12	-	TRBJ1-5	TRBV28	TGTGCCAGCAGTTTAGTTTCTATGCCCCAGCATTTT	CASSLVSMPQHF
-	16	-	TRBJ1-5	TRBV4-1	TGCGCCAGCAGCCAAGAAAGTAGGCAGCCGGGCGGGCCCCAGCATTTT	CASSQESRQPGGPQHF
-	12	once	TRBJ2-7	TRBV20-1	TGCAGTGCTAGTAGGGACCCCTACGAGCAGTACTTC	CSASRDPYEQYF
TRBD1	16	-	TRBJ1-5	TRBV4-1	TGCGCCAGCAGCCAAGGAGGGGGCAGGAGCAATCAGCCCCAGCATTTT	CASSQGGGRSNQPQHF
-	17	-	TRBJ2-3	TRBV6-5	TGTGCCAGCAGTTACTTGAGGAAGTACCCTAGCACAGATACGCAGTATTTT	CASSYLRKYPSTDTQYF
-	15	-	TRBJ1-1	TRBV2	TGTGCCAGCAGTTTACAGACAGGTCTGAACACTGAAGCTTTCTTT	CASSLQTGLNTEAFF
-	13	once	TRBJ1-2	TRBV6-5	TGTGCCTCCATGCACCCCGGGGAGCATGGCTACACCTTC	CASMHPGEHGYTF
-	16	-	TRBJ1-5	TRBV2	TGTGCCAGCAGTGGGGTGTCGATCATCCGGGGTCAGCCCCAGCATTTT	CASSGVSIIRGQPQHF
TRBD1	13	-	TRBJ1-2	TRBV25-1	TGTGCCAGCAACCCAGGACAGGGACATGGCTACACCTTC	CASNPGQGHGYTF
-	12	-	TRBJ1-2	TRBV3-1	TGTGCCAGCAGCCAAGCCACTTATGGCTACACCTTC	CASSQATYGYTF
TRBD2	14	-	TRBJ2-5	TRBV10-3	TGTGCCATCAGTGAGTCGAGCGGGATGGAGACCCAGTACTTC	CAISESSGMETQYF
TRBD2	16	-	TRBJ2-1	TRBV18	TGTGCCAGCTCACCACCGGGACTAGCGGGAAGCAATGAGCAGTTCTTC	CASSPPGLAGSNEQFF
-	15	-	TRBJ2-1	TRBV6-5	TGTGCCAGCAGTCAGCTAGGCGGGATATACAATGAGCAGTTCTTC	CASSQLGGIYNEQFF
-	16	-	TRBJ2-1	TRBV9	TGTGCCAGCAGCGTAGAGGGGATCGTCTCCTACAATGAGCAGTTCTTC	CASSVEGIVSYNEQFF